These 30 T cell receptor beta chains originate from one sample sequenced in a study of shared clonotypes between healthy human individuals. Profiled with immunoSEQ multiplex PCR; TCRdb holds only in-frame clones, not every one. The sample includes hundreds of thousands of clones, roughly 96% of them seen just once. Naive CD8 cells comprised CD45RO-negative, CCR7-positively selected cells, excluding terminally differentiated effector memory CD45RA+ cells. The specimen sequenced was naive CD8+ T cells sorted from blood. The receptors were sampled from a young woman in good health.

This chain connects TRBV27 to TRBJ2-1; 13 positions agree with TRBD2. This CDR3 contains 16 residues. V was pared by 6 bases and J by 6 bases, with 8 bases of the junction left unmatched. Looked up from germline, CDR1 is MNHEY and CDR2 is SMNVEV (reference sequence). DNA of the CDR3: TGTGCCAGCAGCTTCGGACTAGCGGGAGACGGCAATGAGCAGTTCTTC. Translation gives CASSFGLAGDGNEQFF.

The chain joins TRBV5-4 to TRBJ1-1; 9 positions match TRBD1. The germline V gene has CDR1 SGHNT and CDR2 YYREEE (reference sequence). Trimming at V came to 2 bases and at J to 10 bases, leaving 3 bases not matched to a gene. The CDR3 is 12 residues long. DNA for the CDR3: TGTGCCAGCAGCTTACCGACAGGGGGAGCTTTCTTT. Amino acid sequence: CASSLPTGGAFF.

CDR3 sequence: CASSMTSTTYEQYF. The CDR3 DNA follows: TGTGCCAGTAGTATGACGAGTACGACCTACGAGCAGTACTTC. The chain combines TRBV19 with TRBJ2-7; D not resolved. V was shortened by 3 bases and J by 2 bases, with 11 bases between the two germline ends. The length of the CDR3 is 14 residues. From germline, CDR1 is LNHDA and CDR2 SQIVND (reference sequence).

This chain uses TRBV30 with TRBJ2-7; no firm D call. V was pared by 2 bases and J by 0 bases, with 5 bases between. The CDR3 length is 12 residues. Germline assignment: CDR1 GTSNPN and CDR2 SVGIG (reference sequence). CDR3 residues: CAWSSYSYEQYF. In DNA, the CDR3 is TGTGCCTGGAGTTCGTACTCCTACGAGCAGTACTTC.

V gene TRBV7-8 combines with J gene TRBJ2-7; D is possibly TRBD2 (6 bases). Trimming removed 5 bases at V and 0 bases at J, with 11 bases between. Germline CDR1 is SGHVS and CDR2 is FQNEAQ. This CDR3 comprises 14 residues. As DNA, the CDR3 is TGTGCCAGCAGCCAACGAGCGGGCTCCTACGAGCAGTACTTC. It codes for CASSQRAGSYEQYF.

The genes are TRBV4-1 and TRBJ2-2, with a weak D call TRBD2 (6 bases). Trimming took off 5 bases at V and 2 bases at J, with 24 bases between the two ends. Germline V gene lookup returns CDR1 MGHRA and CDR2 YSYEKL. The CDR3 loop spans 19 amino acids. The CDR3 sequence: CASSDKVFPDYVNTGELFF. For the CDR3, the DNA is TGCGCCAGCAGCGACAAGGTCTTCCCGGACTACGTCAACACCGGGGAGCTGTTTTTT.

CDR3 DNA: TGTGCCAGCAGTCTACGGAACGGAGGGAATGAGCAGTTCTTC. Protein sequence: CASSLRNGGNEQFF. The chain carries TRBV27 and TRBJ2-1, with D tentatively TRBD2 (6 bases). Per the germline V gene, CDR1 is MNHEY and CDR2 is SMNVEV (reference sequence). The CDR3 runs 14 residues. The ends were cut back, 5 bases at V and 7 bases at J, with 15 bases in the middle.

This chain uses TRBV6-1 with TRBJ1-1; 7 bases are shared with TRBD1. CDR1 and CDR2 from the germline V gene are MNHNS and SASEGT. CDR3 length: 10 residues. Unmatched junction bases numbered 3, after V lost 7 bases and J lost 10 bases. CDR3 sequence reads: CASTQGGAFF. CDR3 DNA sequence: TGTGCCAGCACCCAGGGGGGAGCTTTCTTT.

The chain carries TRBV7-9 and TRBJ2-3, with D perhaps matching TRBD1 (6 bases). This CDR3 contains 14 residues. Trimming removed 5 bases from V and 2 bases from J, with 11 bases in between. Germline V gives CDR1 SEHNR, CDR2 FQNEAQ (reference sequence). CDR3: CASSRDRYTDTQYF. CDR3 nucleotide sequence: TGTGCCAGCAGCCGAGACAGGTACACAGATACGCAGTATTTT.

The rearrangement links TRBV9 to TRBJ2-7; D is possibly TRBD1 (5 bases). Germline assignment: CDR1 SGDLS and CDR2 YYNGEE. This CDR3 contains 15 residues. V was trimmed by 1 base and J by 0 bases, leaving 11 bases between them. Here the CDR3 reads CASSVFREYSYEQYF. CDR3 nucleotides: TGTGCCAGCAGCGTATTCAGGGAATACTCCTACGAGCAGTACTTC.

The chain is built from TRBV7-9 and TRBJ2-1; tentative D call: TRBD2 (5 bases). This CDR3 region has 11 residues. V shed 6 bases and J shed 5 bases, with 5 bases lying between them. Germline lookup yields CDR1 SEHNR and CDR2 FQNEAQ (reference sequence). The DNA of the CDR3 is TGTGCCAGCAGGGGAGACAATGAGCAGTTCTTC. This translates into CASRGDNEQFF.

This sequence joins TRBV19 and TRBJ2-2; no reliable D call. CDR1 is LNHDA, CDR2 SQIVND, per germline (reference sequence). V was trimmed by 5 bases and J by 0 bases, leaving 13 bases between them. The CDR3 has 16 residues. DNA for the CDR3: TGTGCCAGTAGTCCCCGCGGCAGCCCGAACACCGGGGAGCTGTTTTTT. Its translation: CASSPRGSPNTGELFF.

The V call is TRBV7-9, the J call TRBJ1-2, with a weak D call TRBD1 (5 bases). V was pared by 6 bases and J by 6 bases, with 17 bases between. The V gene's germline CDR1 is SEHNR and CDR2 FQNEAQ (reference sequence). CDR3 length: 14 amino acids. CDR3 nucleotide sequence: TGTGCCAGCAGAGGGGTCTCCGCTCTTCATGGCTACACCTTC. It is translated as CASRGVSALHGYTF. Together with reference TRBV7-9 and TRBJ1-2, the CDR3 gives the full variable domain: DTGVSQNPRHKITKRGQNVTFRCDPISEHNRLYWYRQTLGQGPEFLTYFQNEAQLEKSRLLSDRFSAERPKGSFSTLEIQRTEQGDSAMYLCASRGVSALHGYTFGSGTRLTVV.

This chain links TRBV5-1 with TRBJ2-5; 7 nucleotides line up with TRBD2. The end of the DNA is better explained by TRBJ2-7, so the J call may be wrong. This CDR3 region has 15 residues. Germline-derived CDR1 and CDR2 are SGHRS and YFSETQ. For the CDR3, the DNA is TGCGCCAGCAGCTTGGATCGCGGGAGCTCCTACGAGCAGTACTTC. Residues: CASSLDRGSSYEQYF.

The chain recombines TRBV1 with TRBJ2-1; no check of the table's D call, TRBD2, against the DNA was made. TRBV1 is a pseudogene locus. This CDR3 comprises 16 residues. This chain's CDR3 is CTSSQGTSGSGDEQFF. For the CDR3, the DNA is TGCACCAGCAGCCAAGGGACTAGCGGGAGCGGTGATGAGCAGTTCTTC.

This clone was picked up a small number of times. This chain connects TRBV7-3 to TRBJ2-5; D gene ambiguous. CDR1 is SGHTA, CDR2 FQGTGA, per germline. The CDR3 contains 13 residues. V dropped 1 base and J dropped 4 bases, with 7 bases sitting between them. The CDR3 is CASSLIERETQYF. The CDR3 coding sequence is TGTGCCAGCAGCTTAATTGAGCGAGAGACCCAGTACTTC.

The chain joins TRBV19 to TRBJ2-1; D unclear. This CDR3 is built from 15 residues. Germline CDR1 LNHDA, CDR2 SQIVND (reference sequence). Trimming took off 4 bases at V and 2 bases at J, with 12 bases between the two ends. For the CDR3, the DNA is TGTGCCAGTAGTACGTATTCGGACCCCTACAATGAGCAGTTCTTC. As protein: CASSTYSDPYNEQFF.

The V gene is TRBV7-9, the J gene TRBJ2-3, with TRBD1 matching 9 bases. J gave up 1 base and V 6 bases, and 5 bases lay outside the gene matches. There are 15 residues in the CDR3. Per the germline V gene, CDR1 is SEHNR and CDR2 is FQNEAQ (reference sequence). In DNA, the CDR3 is TGTGCCAGCAGTTGGGGACAGGGTGGCACAGATACGCAGTATTTT. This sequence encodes CASSWGQGGTDTQYF.

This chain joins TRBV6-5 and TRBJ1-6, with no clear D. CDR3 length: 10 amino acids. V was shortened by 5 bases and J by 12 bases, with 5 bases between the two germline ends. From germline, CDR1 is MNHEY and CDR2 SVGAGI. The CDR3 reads CASSDLPLHF. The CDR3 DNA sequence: TGTGCCAGCAGTGACCTACCCCTCCACTTT.

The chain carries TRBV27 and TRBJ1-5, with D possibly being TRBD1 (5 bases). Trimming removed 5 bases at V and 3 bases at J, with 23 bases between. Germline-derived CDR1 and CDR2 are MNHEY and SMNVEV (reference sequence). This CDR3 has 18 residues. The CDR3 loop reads CASSTHSPGGLINQPQHF. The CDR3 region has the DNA TGTGCCAGCAGTACCCATTCCCCCGGGGGTTTGATCAATCAGCCCCAGCATTTT.

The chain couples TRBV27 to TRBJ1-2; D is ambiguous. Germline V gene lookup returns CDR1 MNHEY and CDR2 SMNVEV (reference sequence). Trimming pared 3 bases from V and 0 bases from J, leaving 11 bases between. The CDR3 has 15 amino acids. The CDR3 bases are TGTGCCAGCAGTTTGGGGATAAACGCTAACTATGGCTACACCTTC. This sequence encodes CASSLGINANYGYTF.

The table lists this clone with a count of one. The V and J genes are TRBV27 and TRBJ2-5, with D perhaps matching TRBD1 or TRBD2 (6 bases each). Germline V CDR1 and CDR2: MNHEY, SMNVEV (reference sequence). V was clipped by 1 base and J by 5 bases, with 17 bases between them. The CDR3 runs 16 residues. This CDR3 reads CASSLYSGERGETQYF. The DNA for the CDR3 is TGTGCCAGCAGTTTATACTCGGGAGAGAGGGGGGAGACCCAGTACTTC.

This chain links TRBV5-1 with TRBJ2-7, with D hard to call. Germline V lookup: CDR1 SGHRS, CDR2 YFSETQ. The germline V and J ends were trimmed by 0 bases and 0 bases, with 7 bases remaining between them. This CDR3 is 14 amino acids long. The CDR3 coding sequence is TGCGCCAGCAGCTTGGATACTTACTCCTACGAGCAGTACTTC. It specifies CASSLDTYSYEQYF.

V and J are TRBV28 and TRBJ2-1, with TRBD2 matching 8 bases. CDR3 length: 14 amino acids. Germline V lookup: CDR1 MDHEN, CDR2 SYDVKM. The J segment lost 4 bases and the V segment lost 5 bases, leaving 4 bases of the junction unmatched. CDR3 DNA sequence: TGTGCCAGCAGTCTGGGGACTAGATACAATGAGCAGTTCTTC. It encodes CASSLGTRYNEQFF.

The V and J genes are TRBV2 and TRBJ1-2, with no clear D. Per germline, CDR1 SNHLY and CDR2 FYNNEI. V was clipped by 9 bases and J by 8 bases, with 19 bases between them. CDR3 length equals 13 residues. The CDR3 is CASFPAGALGYTF. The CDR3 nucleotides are TGTGCCAGTTTTCCTGCGGGCGCCCTAGGCTACACCTTC.

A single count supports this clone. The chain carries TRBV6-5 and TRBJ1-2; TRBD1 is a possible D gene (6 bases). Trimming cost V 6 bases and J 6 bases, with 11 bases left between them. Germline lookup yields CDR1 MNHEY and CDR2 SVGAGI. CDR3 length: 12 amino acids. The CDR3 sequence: CASSTGSDGYTF. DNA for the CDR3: TGTGCCAGCAGCACAGGGTCGGATGGCTACACCTTC.

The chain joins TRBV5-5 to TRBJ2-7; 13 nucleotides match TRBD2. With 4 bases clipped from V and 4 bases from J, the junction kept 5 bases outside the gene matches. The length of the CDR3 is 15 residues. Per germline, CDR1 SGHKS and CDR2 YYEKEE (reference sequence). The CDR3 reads CASSPWTSGSYEQYF. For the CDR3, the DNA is TGTGCCAGCAGCCCCTGGACTAGCGGGAGTTACGAGCAGTACTTC.

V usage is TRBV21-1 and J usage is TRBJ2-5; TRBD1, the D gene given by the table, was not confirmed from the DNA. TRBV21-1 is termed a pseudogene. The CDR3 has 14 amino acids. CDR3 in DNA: TGTGCCAGCAGCAAAGCGAGGGGGCAAGAGACCCAGTACTTC. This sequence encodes CASSKARGQETQYF.

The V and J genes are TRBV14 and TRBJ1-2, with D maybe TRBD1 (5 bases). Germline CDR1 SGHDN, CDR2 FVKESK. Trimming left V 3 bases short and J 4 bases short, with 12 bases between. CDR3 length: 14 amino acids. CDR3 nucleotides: TGTGCCAGCAGCCACGAGCGGGGGTTCTATGGCTACACCTTC. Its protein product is CASSHERGFYGYTF. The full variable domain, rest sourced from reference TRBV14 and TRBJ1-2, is EAGVTQFPSHSVIEKGQTVTLRCDPISGHDNLYWYRRVMGKEIKFLLHFVKESKQDESGMPNNRFLAERTGGTYSTLKVQPAELEDSGVYFCASSHERGFYGYTFGSGTRLTVV.

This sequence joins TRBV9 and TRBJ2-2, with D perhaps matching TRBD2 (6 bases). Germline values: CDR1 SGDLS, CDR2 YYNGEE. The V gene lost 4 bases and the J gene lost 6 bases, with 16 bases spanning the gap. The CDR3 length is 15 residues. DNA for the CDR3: TGTGCCAGCAGCACGCGACTAGGTTCATCCGGGGAGCTGTTTTTT. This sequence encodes CASSTRLGSSGELFF.